Included here is one T cell receptor beta chain sequence, with context. The sample belongs to a study of cytomegalovirus exposure and HLA in healthy donors. A multiplex PCR was run with 60 Vbeta primers and 13 Jbeta primers. TCRdb's table, derived via immunoSEQ multiplex PCR, lists solely in-frame clones and lacks some. The sample contains some 110,000 clones, over 60% of which appear only once. Sampled while nominally healthy, donors likely had unrecorded immune exposures. The CDR3 consists of 17 residues. The V gene lost 2 bases and the J gene lost 0 bases, with 14 bases spanning the gap. CDR1 and CDR2 (germline): KGHSH, LQKENI.

The gene calls are TRBV18 and TRBJ1-3, with D tentatively TRBD1 (6 bases). Sequenced sample: PBMCs. This receptor was identified in a young woman in good health and CMV-seropositive. CDR3 sequence (DNA): TGTGCCAGCTCACCAAACGTAGGACAGTCCTCTGGAAACACCATATATTTT. Amino acids: CASSPNVGQSSGNTIYF.